These T cell receptor beta chains were read from a single sample in a study of blood T cell repertoires in COVID-19. Sequenced by immunoSEQ multiplex PCR; TCRdb stores in-frame clones only, minus some. The data hold some 330,000 clones, with about 87% observed a single time. The specimen sequenced was PBMCs or T cells enriched from blood (not recorded which). The receptor source for this set is a man in his thirties or forties who had recovered from COVID-19. The CDR3 runs from the conserved cysteine through the conserved F or W. A D gene is named only where the DNA matches it firmly. The size of a clone is reported for some rows only, either as once, few or many, or as a class for expanded clones.

j_call d_call v_call clone_size cdr3_nt cdr3_aa
TRBJ2-5 . TRBV28 . TGTGCCAGCAGTTTGGACTCCAACCCGATACGGCAAGAGACCCAGTACTTC CASSLDSNPIRQETQYF
TRBJ2-5 . TRBV18 . TGTGCCAGCTCACCCCCTAGCTGGGAGACCCAGTACTTC CASSPPSWETQYF
TRBJ1-6 . TRBV7-9 . TGTGCCAGCAGCTTAGTTCCCCCCGGGACAAGTCCTCATTCACCCCTCCACTTT CASSLVPPGTSPHSPLHF
TRBJ2-7 . TRBV2 . TGTGCCAGACAGGTTCCTCCCACCTACGAGCAGTACTTC CARQVPPTYEQYF
TRBJ2-1 TRBD2 TRBV30 . TGTGCCTGGAGTGTACCAGCGGGGGGGCTAAATGAGCAGTTCTTC CAWSVPAGGLNEQFF
TRBJ2-3 TRBD2 TRBV27 . TGTGCCAGCAGTCCAAGTCCGGGAGCTAGCGGGGCAGATACGCAGTATTTT CASSPSPGASGADTQYF
TRBJ2-5 . TRBV7-6 . TGTGCCAGCAGCTACAGAATTGGGCCCCAAGAGACCCAGTACTTC CASSYRIGPQETQYF
TRBJ1-1 . TRBV19 . TGTGCCAGTAACGCGGGGTCAGTTTACACTGAAGCTTTCTTT CASNAGSVYTEAFF
TRBJ1-3 . TRBV5-1 . TGCGCCAGCAGCTCGGGACATTATGGAAACACCATATATTTT CASSSGHYGNTIYF
TRBJ1-4 . TRBV10-1 . TGCGCCAGCAGTGAATCGGGTGTTGGTGAAAAACTGTTTTTT CASSESGVGEKLFF
TRBJ1-5 . TRBV21-1 few TGTGCCAGCAGCAAAGAAGGGGGCCTAAATCAGCCCCAGCATTTT CASSKEGGLNQPQHF
TRBJ1-5 . TRBV6-2/TRBV6-3 . TGTGCCAGCAGTTCCGTTAGCAATCAGCCCCAGCATTTT CASSSVSNQPQHF
TRBJ2-1 . TRBV12-3/TRBV12-4 . TGTGCCAGCAGTTTCGACTTATACAATGAGCAGTTCTTC CASSFDLYNEQFF
TRBJ1-3 . TRBV5-1 . TGCGCCAGCAGCTTGGGACAGTTCTCTGGAAACACCATATATTTT CASSLGQFSGNTIYF
TRBJ2-7 TRBD1 TRBV19 . TGTGCCAGTAGTATTACAGGGGGCGGGTATGCCGCGGCGATCTACGAGCAGTACTTC CASSITGGGYAAAIYEQYF
TRBJ1-2 TRBD1 TRBV27 . TGTGCCAGCAGTTCCAACAGGGGGCTCTTGGGCTATGGCTACACCTTC CASSSNRGLLGYGYTF
TRBJ2-7 . TRBV3-1/TRBV3-2 . TGTGCCAGCAGCCAAGATGAGCACCCATTCTACGAGCAGTACTTC CASSQDEHPFYEQYF
TRBJ2-4 . TRBV19 . TGTGCCAGTAGTAGTCACGGGGAAGCCAAAAACATTCAGTACTTC CASSSHGEAKNIQYF
TRBJ2-7 TRBD2 TRBV6-5 once TGTGCCAGCAGTTCGACTAGCGGGGGTTCCTACGAGCAGTACTTC CASSSTSGGSYEQYF
TRBJ2-1 . TRBV19 once TGTGCCAGTAGTATCAGTCAGGGGCGGAGTGAGCAGTTCTTC CASSISQGRSEQFF
TRBJ2-5 TRBD2 TRBV9 . TGTGCCAGCAGCGTAAGTGGGGGGGGAGAGACCCAGTACTTC CASSVSGGGETQYF
TRBJ1-6 TRBD1 TRBV14 . TGTGCCAGCAGCCAAGACCCGGGACAGCCCAATTCACCCCTCCACTTT CASSQDPGQPNSPLHF
TRBJ2-2 . TRBV9 . TGTGCCAGCAGCGTTGGAGCGGACTCTTTCACCGGGGAGCTGTTTTTT CASSVGADSFTGELFF
TRBJ2-2 TRBD1 TRBV27 . TGTGCCAGCAGTTGGACAGGGATTAACACCGGGGAGCTGTTTTTT CASSWTGINTGELFF
TRBJ2-1 . TRBV9 once TGTGCCAGCAGCGTAGCCGGACAGTACAATGAGCAGTTCTTC CASSVAGQYNEQFF
TRBJ2-3 . TRBV4-2 . TGTGCCAGCAGCCAAGATAGCGGCGGCGCAGATACGCAGTATTTT CASSQDSGGADTQYF
TRBJ2-1 TRBD1 TRBV11-1 . TGTGCCAGCAGCTTATCGGGGACAGTCGTGGACAATGAGCAGTTCTTC CASSLSGTVVDNEQFF
TRBJ2-1 . TRBV5-6 . TGTGCCAGCAGCTCCCGGGCGGGGTCAACCTACAATGAGCAGTTCTTC CASSSRAGSTYNEQFF
TRBJ1-6 . TRBV12-3/TRBV12-4 once TGTGCCAGCACCCCAGGGGAGAATTCACCCCTCCACTTT CASTPGENSPLHF
TRBJ2-5 TRBD2 TRBV28 . TGTGCCAGCAGTCTCCTAGCGGGGGGGCGACAAGAGACCCAGTACTTC CASSLLAGGRQETQYF
TRBJ2-1 . TRBV16 . TGTGCCAGCAGCCAATCGGGTCAGGGCCCCTACAATGAGCAGTTCTTC CASSQSGQGPYNEQFF